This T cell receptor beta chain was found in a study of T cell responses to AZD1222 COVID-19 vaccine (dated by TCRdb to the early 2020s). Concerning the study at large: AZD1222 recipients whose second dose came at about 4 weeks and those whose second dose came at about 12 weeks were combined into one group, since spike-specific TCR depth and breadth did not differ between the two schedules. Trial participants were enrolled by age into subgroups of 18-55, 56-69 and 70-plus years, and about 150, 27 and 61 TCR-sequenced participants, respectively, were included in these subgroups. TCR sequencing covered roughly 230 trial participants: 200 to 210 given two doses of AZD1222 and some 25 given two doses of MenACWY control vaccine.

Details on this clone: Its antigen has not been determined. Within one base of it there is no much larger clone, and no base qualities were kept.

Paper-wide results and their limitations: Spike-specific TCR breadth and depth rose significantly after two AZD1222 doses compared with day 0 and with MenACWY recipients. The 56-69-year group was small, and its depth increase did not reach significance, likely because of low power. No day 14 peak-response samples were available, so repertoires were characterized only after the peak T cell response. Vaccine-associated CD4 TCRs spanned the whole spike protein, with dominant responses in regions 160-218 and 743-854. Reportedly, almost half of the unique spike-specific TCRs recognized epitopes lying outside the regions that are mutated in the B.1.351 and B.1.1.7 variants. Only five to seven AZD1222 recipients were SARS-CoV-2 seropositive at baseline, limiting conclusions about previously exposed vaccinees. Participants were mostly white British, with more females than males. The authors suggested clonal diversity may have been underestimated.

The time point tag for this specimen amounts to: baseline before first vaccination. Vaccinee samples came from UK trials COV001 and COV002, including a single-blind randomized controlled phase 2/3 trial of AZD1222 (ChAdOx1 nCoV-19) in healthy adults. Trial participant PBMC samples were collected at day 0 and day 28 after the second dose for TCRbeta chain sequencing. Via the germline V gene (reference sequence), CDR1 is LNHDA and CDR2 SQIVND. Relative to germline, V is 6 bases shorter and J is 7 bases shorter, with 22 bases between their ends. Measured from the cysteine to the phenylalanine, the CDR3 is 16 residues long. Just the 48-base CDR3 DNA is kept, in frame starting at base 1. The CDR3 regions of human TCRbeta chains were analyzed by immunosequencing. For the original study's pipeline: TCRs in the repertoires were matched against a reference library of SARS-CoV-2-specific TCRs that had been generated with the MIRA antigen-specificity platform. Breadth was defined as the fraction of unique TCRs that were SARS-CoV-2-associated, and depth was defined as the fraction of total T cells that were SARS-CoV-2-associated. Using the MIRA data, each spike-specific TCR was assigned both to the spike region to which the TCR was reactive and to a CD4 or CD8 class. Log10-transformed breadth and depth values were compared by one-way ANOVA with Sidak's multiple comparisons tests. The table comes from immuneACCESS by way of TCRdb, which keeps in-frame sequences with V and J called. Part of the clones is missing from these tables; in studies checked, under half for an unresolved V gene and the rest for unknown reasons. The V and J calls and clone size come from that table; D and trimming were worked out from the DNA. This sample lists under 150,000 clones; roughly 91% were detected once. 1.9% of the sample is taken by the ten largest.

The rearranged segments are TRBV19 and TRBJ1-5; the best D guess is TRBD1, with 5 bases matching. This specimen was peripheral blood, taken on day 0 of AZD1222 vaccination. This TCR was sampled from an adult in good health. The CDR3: CASSRGTVDITQPQHF. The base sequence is TGTGCCAGTAGCCGAGGGACGGTAGACATCACCCAGCCCCAGCATTTT.